This T cell receptor (beta chain) appears in the sequencing data of a study of Graves' ophthalmopathy and Graves' hyperthyroidism. Where ophthalmopathy was absent within 18 months of follow-up, hyperthyroidism was stable. Exclusion criteria comprised other autoimmune diseases, uncontrolled infections, pregnancy or lactation in patients. V lost 5 bases to trimming and J lost 6 bases; unmatched junction nucleotides: 21. CDR1 is SGHAT, CDR2 FQNNGV, per germline. The CDR3 has 18 residues. The study's findings and limits: A 13-signature model separated ophthalmopathy from stable hyperthyroidism, 87.88% sensitivity, just over 80% specificity. Blood also carried most expanded thyroid clonotypes exceeding 0.001 frequency.

As regards this clonotype: What it recognizes is unknown.

The study amplified TCR beta CDR3 regions using RNA transcripts. The authors performed first-round RT-PCR with HTBI primers and then a second-round multiplex PCR. In TCRdb, the multiplex PCR reads were re-called with MiXCR into one record per CDR3 protein. The repertoire holds about 620,000 distinct CDR3 sequences, with 22% as singletons. This TCR was recovered from a woman younger than 30 with stable Graves' hyperthyroidism. Some clones in this sample may be carry-over from other donors' samples. The chain uses TRBV11-2 and TRBJ1-2; 7 nucleotides match TRBD1. Sequencing input: peripheral blood. This chain's CDR3 is CASSRIGGWQGEKDGYTF. CDR3 DNA: TGTGCCAGCAGCCGCATCGGGGGTTGGCAGGGGGAGAAGGATGGCTACACCTTC.